This record concerns one T cell receptor beta chain sequence. Its antigen remains unknown. The data stem from a study of Graves' ophthalmopathy and Graves' hyperthyroidism. Whole-study context: Peripheral blood (taken before any treatment) was collected at initial diagnosis.

Germline assignment: CDR1 LNHDA and CDR2 SQIVND (reference sequence). CDR3 length: 14 amino acids. V shed 6 bases, J shed 4 bases, and the junction held 8 bases outside the gene matches. Moderate-to-severe activity, with CAS ≥3, NOSPECS ≥4 and duration under 3 months, characterized the donors with ophthalmopathy. Isolation of PBMCs was performed using 9.5 to 10 ml of fresh peripheral blood. Study-level findings and limits: Sensitivity of around 85% and specificity of nearly 82% were achieved when a 13-signature model separated ophthalmopathy from stable hyperthyroidism.

RNA transcripts provided the template for amplifying TCR beta CDR3 regions. In the first round, RT-PCR was carried out with HTBI primers, and a multiplex PCR formed the second round. TCRdb used MiXCR to reprocess the multiplex PCR reads, holding one entry per CDR3 protein. The sample carries over 650,000 distinct CDR3 sequences, roughly 39% recorded once. The sequenced material came from peripheral blood. The origin of this receptor is an adult man with Graves' ophthalmopathy. The rearrangement joins TRBV19 to TRBJ1-2; 7 positions agree with TRBD1. The CDR3 region has the DNA TGTGCCAGTAGAGACAGGGTTGATCCCTATGGCTACACCTTC. It specifies CASRDRVDPYGYTF.